This TCR beta chain was captured by sequencing in a study of cytomegalovirus exposure and HLA in healthy donors. The V segment lost 3 bases and the J segment 5 bases; nucleotides outside the gene matches: 5. Germline V gene sequence: CDR1 SGHNT, CDR2 YYREEE (reference sequence). CDR3 length: 16 amino acids. Vbeta (60) and Jbeta (13) primers were used in the PCR. TCRdb's table, derived via immunoSEQ multiplex PCR, lists solely in-frame clones and lacks some. Among around 67,000 clones listed, around 79% were seen once. The sequencing input was PBMCs. This chain uses TRBV5-4 with TRBJ2-3, with 14 bases identical to TRBD2. This TCR derives from a woman aged 25 to 39 in good health and CMV-seropositive. DNA of the CDR3: TGTGCCAGCAGCTCGGGAGGACTAGCGGGGGGAGATACGCAGTATTTT. It is translated as CASSSGGLAGGDTQYF.